Described below is a single T cell receptor (beta chain) sequence and its context. No antigen is known for it. This entry belongs to a study of shared clonotypes between healthy human individuals. Some clones are missing from TCRdb's copy, which holds only in-frame ones; the method was immunoSEQ multiplex PCR. The sample shows roughly 490,000 clones, over 65% of them seen only once. Donors were healthy HIV-negative adults without recent acute infections or vaccinations. Study results and caveats: A limitation of the genetic and exposure-history diversity represented arose from few donors.

There are 15 residues in the CDR3. CDR1 and CDR2 from the germline V gene are MGHRA and YSYEKL. V dropped 2 bases and J dropped 4; count of bases not matched to a gene: 3. This clonotype was sampled from a woman aged 40 to 50 in good health. Some clones in this sample may be carry-over from other donors' samples. V gene TRBV4-1 combines with J gene TRBJ2-5; 11 bases fit TRBD2. Specimen: PBMCs. CDR3 region: CASSQQGLAVETQYF. The CDR3 DNA reads as TGCGCCAGCAGCCAACAGGGACTAGCGGTAGAGACCCAGTACTTC.